These 21 T cell receptor beta chains were sequenced from one sample in a study of technical replicates of blood from several donors. Libraries were prepared by immunoSEQ multiplex PCR; TCRdb keeps only in-frame clonotypes and omits some of them. The sample lists tens of thousands of clones; roughly 98% were seen once. The sequenced sample was T cells isolated from PBMCs. Receptor source: a human donor in good health.

The V call is TRBV5-1, the J call TRBJ2-7; no firm D call. This CDR3 has 13 residues. The germline CDR1 and CDR2 sequences are SGHRS and YFSETQ. Trimming cost V 0 bases and J 5 bases, with 9 bases left between them. The CDR3 is CASSLESVHEQYF. The CDR3 region has the DNA TGCGCCAGCAGCTTGGAATCCGTTCACGAGCAGTACTTC.

The chain recombines TRBV5-1 with TRBJ1-2; TRBD1 matches 7 bases. The V gene's germline CDR1 is SGHRS and CDR2 YFSETQ. V was clipped by 0 bases and J by 2 bases; unmatched bases: 10. The CDR3 sequence is 17 residues long. CDR3 bases: TGCGCCAGCAGCTTGGGACAGGGCGGAGAGATAAACTATGGCTACACCTTC. Residues: CASSLGQGGEINYGYTF.

The chain combines TRBV2 with TRBJ2-2; no firm D call. Germline CDR1 and CDR2: SNHLY and FYNNEI. The CDR3 is 15 amino acids. Trimming cost V 1 base and J 1 base, with 7 bases left between them. CDR3 region: CASSEDRRNTGELFF. The CDR3 DNA follows: TGTGCCAGCAGTGAAGATAGGAGGAACACCGGGGAGCTGTTTTTT.

V and J are TRBV18 and TRBJ1-1, with D maybe TRBD1 (6 bases). Germline CDR1 KGHSH, CDR2 LQKENI. This CDR3 is 14 amino acids long. Deletions cut 6 bases from V and 3 bases from J, with 14 bases between. CDR3 sequence reads: CASSPGGVDTEAFF. The CDR3 DNA follows: TGTGCCAGCTCTCCGGGGGGCGTGGACACTGAAGCTTTCTTT.

This clone was recorded once. The rearrangement links TRBV10-3 to TRBJ1-1; the match to TRBD1 covers 9 bases. Germline V gene lookup returns CDR1 ENHRY and CDR2 SYGVKD. The CDR3 runs 12 residues. V was pared by 2 bases and J by 11 bases, with 3 bases of the junction left unmatched. DNA of the CDR3: TGTGCCATCAGTGAGCCGGGACAGGGTGCTTTCTTT. This gives the protein CAISEPGQGAFF.

Regarding this clone: The sample carries other DNA sequences with the same CDR3. The chain links TRBV6-5 to TRBJ2-7; the match to TRBD1 covers 11 bases. V lost 3 bases to trimming and J lost 2 bases; unmatched junction nucleotides: 3. The CDR3 consists of 15 residues. Germline CDR1 reads MNHEY; CDR2 reads SVGAGI. CDR3 sequence (DNA): TGTGCCAGCAGTTATTCGGGACAGGGGGCCTACGAGCAGTACTTC. As protein: CASSYSGQGAYEQYF.

The chain joins TRBV27 to TRBJ2-7, with 10 bases fitting TRBD1. Unmatched junction bases numbered 5, after V lost 3 bases and J lost 3 bases. Germline CDR1 reads MNHEY; CDR2 reads SMNVEV (reference sequence). The CDR3 has 15 residues. DNA for the CDR3: TGTGCCAGCAGTTTGGGACAGGGGCGGAACTACGAGCAGTACTTC. This encodes CASSLGQGRNYEQYF.

This clone came up once. CDR3 in DNA: TGTGCCAGCAGTGCCGGGACAGGGGTCAATCAGCCCCAGCATTTT. It encodes CASSAGTGVNQPQHF. The chain employs TRBV5-6 and TRBJ1-5, with 10 bases that match TRBD1. With 5 bases clipped from V and 3 bases from J, the junction kept 5 bases outside the gene matches. The CDR3 extends over 15 amino acids. CDR1 and CDR2 (germline): SGHDT, YYEEEE. The whole variable domain, remainder taken from reference TRBV5-6 and TRBJ1-5, is DAGVTQSPTHLIKTRGQQVTLRCSPKSGHDTVSWYQQALGQGPQFIFQYYEEEERQRGNFPDRFSGHQFPNYSSELNVNALLLGDSALYLCASSAGTGVNQPQHFGDGTRLSIL.

This clone was recorded only once. The V gene is TRBV10-1, the J gene TRBJ2-1; 11 bases line up with TRBD2. The germline V gene encodes CDR1 WNHNN and CDR2 SYGVQD (reference sequence). V lost 5 bases and J lost 6; bases outside the gene matches: 6. The CDR3 consists of 15 residues. CDR3 in amino acids: CASSTTGLAANEQFF. CDR3 in DNA: TGCGCCAGCAGTACTACGGGACTAGCGGCCAATGAGCAGTTCTTC.

The chain recombines TRBV13 with TRBJ2-3, with a possible D match to TRBD2 (6 bases). CDR3 length: 20 residues. Trimming shortened V by 4 bases and J by 5 bases, and 31 bases separated the two germline ends. Germline loops: CDR1 PRHDT, CDR2 FYEKMQ (reference sequence). The CDR3 spells CASSSNPLLIPGASGDTQYF. CDR3 DNA sequence: TGTGCCAGCAGCTCCAACCCCCTGTTGATTCCGGGAGCGTCGGGAGATACGCAGTATTTT.

V and J are TRBV27 and TRBJ1-2; D may be TRBD1 (6 bases). The CDR3 has 14 amino acids. V was pared by 8 bases and J by 0 bases, with 13 bases between. Germline V gene data show CDR1 as MNHEY and CDR2 as SMNVEV (reference sequence). This CDR3 reads CASARGGTNYGYTF. The CDR3 region has the DNA TGTGCCAGCGCACGGGGGGGCACTAACTATGGCTACACCTTC.

The chain carries TRBV13 and TRBJ2-1, with 7 bases lining up with TRBD2. This CDR3 is built from 16 residues. Germline loops: CDR1 PRHDT, CDR2 FYEKMQ (reference sequence). The ends lost 0 bases at V and 4 bases at J; junction bases unmatched: 6. The chain's CDR3 is CASSLGASGKYNEQFF. CDR3 bases: TGTGCCAGCAGCTTAGGCGCTAGCGGTAAATACAATGAGCAGTTCTTC.

The V call is TRBV7-9, the J call TRBJ2-2; 12 bases map to TRBD2. CDR1 and CDR2 from the germline V gene are SEHNR and FQNEAQ (reference sequence). The CDR3 is 18 residues long. The trim removed 6 bases at V and 4 bases at J, leaving 12 bases unmatched. The CDR3: CASSFLASGRVATGELFF. CDR3 in DNA: TGTGCCAGCAGTTTTTTGGCTAGCGGGAGGGTAGCCACCGGGGAGCTGTTTTTT.

The chain uses TRBV5-1 and TRBJ2-2; tentatively, D is TRBD1 (6 bases). Germline lookup yields CDR1 SGHRS and CDR2 YFSETQ. Trimming took 9 bases from V and 7 from J, leaving 19 bases between them. The CDR3 spans 14 residues. The CDR3 nucleotides read TGCGCCACCAGGCCCACGACAGGCGGCGGGGAGCTGTTTTTT. Its protein product is CATRPTTGGGELFF.

The rearrangement uses TRBV29-1 and TRBJ2-2, with 12 bases aligning to TRBD2. The CDR3 loop spans 14 amino acids. CDR1 and CDR2 from the germline V gene are SQVTM and ANQGSEA. Trimming removed 7 bases from V and 3 bases from J; junction bases left unmatched: 3. CDR3 amino acids: CSAGTSGYTGELFF. The CDR3 DNA reads TGCAGCGCCGGGACTAGCGGGTACACCGGGGAGCTGTTTTTT.

V gene TRBV30 combines with J gene TRBJ1-4; perhaps TRBD1 as D (5 bases). V was trimmed by 0 bases and J by 7 bases, leaving 12 bases between them. Germline V gene sequence: CDR1 GTSNPN, CDR2 SVGIG (reference sequence). The length of the CDR3 is 14 residues. CDR3 loop: CAWSVLRGGEKLFF. The CDR3 DNA follows: TGTGCCTGGAGTGTACTTCGGGGGGGTGAAAAACTGTTTTTT. Full variable domain (rest looked up from reference TRBV30 and TRBJ1-4): SQTIHQWPATLVQPVGSPLSLECTVEGTSNPNLYWYRQAAGRGLQLLFYSVGIGQISSEVPQNLSASRPQDRQFILSSKKLLLSDSGFYLCAWSVLRGGEKLFFGSGTQLSVL.

The rearrangement links TRBV11-2 to TRBJ2-1; D is undetermined. CDR1 and CDR2 from the germline V gene are SGHAT and FQNNGV. This CDR3 region has 14 residues. The V end lost 0 bases, the J end lost 8 bases, and 11 bases lay between the germline ends. The CDR3 coding sequence is TGTGCCAGCAGCTTAGAGTTCGGCCGGGATGAGCAGTTCTTC. Its protein is CASSLEFGRDEQFF.

The rearrangement joins TRBV13 to TRBJ2-7; D is perhaps TRBD1 (6 bases). V lost 4 bases and J 1 base, leaving 14 bases between the germline ends. There are 15 residues in the CDR3. CDR1 is PRHDT and CDR2 is FYEKMQ in the germline V gene (reference sequence). The CDR3 region is CASSSPGHGSYEQYF. CDR3 bases: TGTGCCAGCAGCTCCCCGGGACACGGATCCTACGAGCAGTACTTC. The complete variable domain, with remaining parts taken from reference TRBV13 and TRBJ2-7, reads AAGVIQSPRHLIKEKRETATLKCYPIPRHDTVYWYQQGPGQDPQFLISFYEKMQSDKGSIPDRFSAQQFSDYHSELNMSSLELGDSALYFCASSSPGHGSYEQYFGPGTRLTVT.

CDR3: CASSLATADTQYF. CDR3 coding DNA: TGTGCCAGCAGTTTGGCCACAGCAGATACGCAGTATTTT. The V and J genes are TRBV27 and TRBJ2-3; D remains unclear. CDR3 length: 13 residues. From germline, CDR1 is MNHEY and CDR2 SMNVEV (reference sequence). Trimming cost V 3 bases and J 4 bases, with 8 bases left between them.

The V gene is TRBV5-1, the J gene TRBJ1-1; D uncertain. V was cut by 0 bases and J by 1 base, with 7 bases left in between. Germline values: CDR1 SGHRS, CDR2 YFSETQ. CDR3 size: 14 residues. CDR3 in amino acids: CASSLGRGNTEAFF. In DNA, the CDR3 is TGCGCCAGCAGCTTGGGACGGGGGAACACTGAAGCTTTCTTT.

The V and J genes are TRBV9 and TRBJ2-2; D is perhaps TRBD2 (5 bases). Trimming took off 4 bases at V and 1 base at J, with 17 bases between the two ends. CDR1 and CDR2 from the germline V gene are SGDLS and YYNGEE. This CDR3 is built from 17 residues. CDR3 coding DNA: TGTGCCAGCAGCCCCCACATGGACTCGTTGAACACCGGGGAGCTGTTTTTT. Protein product: CASSPHMDSLNTGELFF.